This passage covers 9 T cell receptor beta chains from one sample sequenced in a study of T cell changes during pregnancy in multiple sclerosis. TCRdb's copy holds only in-frame clones and misses some; the assay was immunoSEQ multiplex PCR. The sample holds tens of thousands of clones, 94% seen once. The starting material was CD8+ T cells from peripheral blood mononuclear cells, obtained in the first trimester of pregnancy. The source is a female donor with multiple sclerosis, enrolled in a pregnancy study.

J is TRBJ2-7 and V is TRBV27, with D possibly being TRBD1 (6 bases). CDR1 is MNHEY and CDR2 is SMNVEV in the germline V gene (reference sequence). Trimming took off 3 bases at V and 4 bases at J, with 13 bases between the two ends. This CDR3 has 14 residues. For the CDR3, the DNA is TGTGCCAGCAGTTTGAGGCAGGGGAAGTACGAGCAGTACTTC. Protein: CASSLRQGKYEQYF.

DNA for the CDR3: TGTGCCAGCAGTGAGGGCTTTATGAACACTGAAGCTTTCTTT. Its protein is CASSEGFMNTEAFF. J is TRBJ1-1 and V is TRBV2; D gene unclear. The CDR3 consists of 14 residues. V lost 3 bases and J 0 bases, leaving 8 bases between the germline ends. The V gene's germline CDR1 is SNHLY and CDR2 FYNNEI. The whole variable domain, filled in from reference TRBV2 and TRBJ1-1, reads EPEVTQTPSHQVTQMGQEVILRCVPISNHLYFYWYRQILGQKVEFLVSFYNNEISEKSEIFDDQFSVERPDGSNFTLKIRSTKLEDSAMYFCASSEGFMNTEAFFGQGTRLTVV.

The rearrangement joins TRBV5-4 to TRBJ1-2, with D possibly being TRBD1 (5 bases). Trimming stripped 3 bases from V and 8 bases from J, with 17 bases between. The CDR3 loop spans 14 amino acids. The germline CDR1 and CDR2 sequences are SGHNT and YYREEE (reference sequence). This chain's CDR3 is CASSSPDTKPGYTF. The CDR3 region has the DNA TGTGCCAGCAGCTCACCGGACACCAAACCCGGCTACACCTTC. Complete variable domain (other parts from reference TRBV5-4 and TRBJ1-2): ETGVTQSPTHLIKTRGQQVTLRCSSQSGHNTVSWYQQALGQGPQFIFQYYREEENGRGNFPPRFSGLQFPNYSSELNVNALELDDSALYLCASSSPDTKPGYTFGSGTRLTVV.

The chain combines TRBV29-1 with TRBJ1-3, with D possibly matching TRBD1 (6 bases). Trimming pared 3 bases from V and 7 bases from J, leaving 10 bases between. The CDR3 extends over 12 amino acids. Per germline, CDR1 SQVTM and CDR2 ANQGSEA. The CDR3 DNA reads as TGCAGCGTTGATCAGGGGTCCAACACCATATATTTT. This sequence encodes CSVDQGSNTIYF.

CDR3 sequence (DNA): TGTGCCAGCAGTTTCGACAATGAGCAGTTCTTC. Protein product: CASSFDNEQFF. The V gene is TRBV28, the J gene TRBJ2-1; D is undetermined. There are 11 residues in the CDR3. Between the trimmed V and J ends, which lost 3 bases and 5 bases, there was a span of 2 bases. Germline V lookup: CDR1 MDHEN, CDR2 SYDVKM. Combining the CDR3 with reference TRBV28 and TRBJ2-1 gives the whole variable domain DVKVTQSSRYLVKRTGEKVFLECVQDMDHENMFWYRQDPGLGLRLIYFSYDVKMKEKGDIPEGYSVSREKKERFSLILESASTNQTSMYLCASSFDNEQFFGPGTRLTVL.

The rearrangement uses TRBV6-1 and TRBJ1-1; D unclear. Germline CDR1 and CDR2: MNHNS and SASEGT. The ends were cut back, 8 bases at V and 5 bases at J, with 18 bases in the middle. There are 14 residues in the CDR3. The CDR3 nucleotides read TGTGCCAGCCCATCGCGGGGTGTGGATACTGAAGCTTTCTTT. Amino acid sequence: CASPSRGVDTEAFF.

The chain links TRBV2 to TRBJ2-2; D is unclear. CDR3 length: 13 residues. V lost 5 bases and J lost 1, with 5 bases in between. Germline CDR1 SNHLY, CDR2 FYNNEI. The CDR3 sequence is CASSYRNTGELFF. The CDR3 bases are TGTGCCAGCAGTTACAGGAACACCGGGGAGCTGTTTTTT.

This clone was seen only a few times. The rearrangement joins TRBV19 to TRBJ1-5; possible D gene TRBD1, 6 bases. V shed 3 bases and J shed 2 bases, with 26 bases lying between them. The length of the CDR3 is 20 residues. In germline, CDR1 is LNHDA, CDR2 SQIVND (reference sequence). CDR3 region: CASSIRPGDIWSVGNQPQHF. Here the CDR3 DNA reads TGTGCCAGTAGTATTAGGCCCGGGGACATCTGGTCGGTCGGCAATCAGCCCCAGCATTTT.

This clone has only one observation. This chain links TRBV4-3 with TRBJ1-2; possible D gene TRBD1, 5 bases. The CDR3 spans 16 residues. Germline V lookup: CDR1 LGHNA, CDR2 YSLEER. The V end lost 0 bases, the J end lost 2 bases, and 13 bases lay between the germline ends. CDR3 region: CASSQDSGDLNYGYTF. The DNA of the CDR3 is TGCGCCAGCAGCCAAGATTCGGGGGATTTGAACTATGGCTACACCTTC.